What follows are 26 T cell receptor beta chains derived from one specimen sequenced in a study of technical replicates of blood from several donors. Assay used: immunoSEQ multiplex PCR; TCRdb lists only in-frame clones, some missing. The table has tens of thousands of clones, 96% seen once. Sequences were obtained from T cells isolated from PBMCs. All receptors derive from a human donor in good health.

This chain joins TRBV9 and TRBJ2-7, with TRBD1 matching over 9 bases. There are 16 residues in the CDR3. J lost 4 bases, V lost 3 bases, and 11 bases had no gene match. Germline V gene data show CDR1 as SGDLS and CDR2 as YYNGEE. Here the CDR3 DNA reads TGTGCCAGCAGCGAATTACAGGGGGCGCGAATGTACGAGCAGTACTTC. Translating it yields CASSELQGARMYEQYF. Complete variable domain (other parts from reference TRBV9 and TRBJ2-7): DSGVTQTPKHLITATGQRVTLRCSPRSGDLSVYWYQQSLDQGLQFLIQYYNGEERAKGNILERFSAQQFPDLHSELNLSSLELGDSALYFCASSELQGARMYEQYFGPGTRLTVT.

V gene TRBV2 combines with J gene TRBJ2-1; the D is unclear. The germline CDR1 and CDR2 sequences are SNHLY and FYNNEI. CDR3 length equals 10 residues. Trimming pared 4 bases from V and 8 bases from J, leaving 3 bases between. CDR3 nucleotides: TGTGCCAGCAGTGTCTATGAGCAGTTCTTC. This codes for CASSVYEQFF.

This chain joins TRBV14 and TRBJ2-2; 12 nucleotides align to TRBD2. V shed 3 bases and J 9 bases; nucleotides not matched to a gene: 20. This CDR3 comprises 20 residues. Germline V gene lookup returns CDR1 SGHDN and CDR2 FVKESK. CDR3 nucleotide sequence: TGTGCCAGCAGCCAGGGGACTAGCGGGCTTAGATTACGTTCCAACTGGGAGCTGTTTTTT. Translated: CASSQGTSGLRLRSNWELFF.

V and J are TRBV5-1 and TRBJ2-3; D gene unclear. The CDR3 length is 13 residues. CDR1 SGHRS and CDR2 YFSETQ come from the germline V gene. With 2 bases removed from V and 3 bases from J, the gap between germline ends came to 7 bases. CDR3: CASSFYLTDTQYF. The DNA for the CDR3 is TGCGCCAGCAGCTTCTACCTTACAGATACGCAGTATTTT.

This chain joins TRBV7-8 and TRBJ2-7; 7 nucleotides line up with TRBD1. In germline, CDR1 is SGHVS, CDR2 FQNEAQ. The J segment lost 7 bases and the V segment lost 5 bases, leaving 8 bases of the junction unmatched. The CDR3 length is 13 residues. The CDR3 sequence is CASSIQTGQEQYF. The DNA for the CDR3 is TGTGCCAGCAGCATCCAGACAGGGCAAGAGCAGTACTTC.

The chain has TRBV5-5 and TRBJ2-7; D perhaps matches TRBD1 (5 bases). Germline CDR1 reads SGHKS; CDR2 reads YYEKEE (reference sequence). V dropped 0 bases and J dropped 3 bases, with 10 bases sitting between them. The CDR3 loop spans 14 amino acids. The CDR3 here is CASSLAGLSYEQYF. Written as DNA, the CDR3 is TGTGCCAGCAGCTTGGCAGGGCTAAGCTACGAGCAGTACTTC.

This chain connects TRBV2 to TRBJ1-5; D might be TRBD1 (6 bases). The CDR3 sequence is 12 residues long. The V end lost 8 bases, the J end lost 4 bases, and 9 bases lay between the germline ends. Germline V gene lookup returns CDR1 SNHLY and CDR2 FYNNEI. The CDR3 protein is CASSQGNQPQHF. The CDR3, as DNA: TGTGCCAGCTCCCAGGGGAATCAGCCCCAGCATTTT. Full variable domain (outside the CDR3, taken from reference TRBV2 and TRBJ1-5): EPEVTQTPSHQVTQMGQEVILRCVPISNHLYFYWYRQILGQKVEFLVSFYNNEISEKSEIFDDQFSVERPDGSNFTLKIRSTKLEDSAMYFCASSQGNQPQHFGDGTRLSIL.

The J gene is TRBJ1-1, the V gene TRBV15; D may be TRBD1 (5 bases). Germline values: CDR1 LNHNV, CDR2 YYDKDF (reference sequence). The CDR3 totals 12 residues. V lost 9 bases, J lost 1 base, and 9 bases lay in between. The CDR3 DNA is TGTGCCACGCCCACAGGGAACACTGAAGCTTTCTTT. Amino acid sequence: CATPTGNTEAFF.

V and J are TRBV19 and TRBJ1-5; weak D call: TRBD1 (6 bases). In germline, CDR1 is LNHDA, CDR2 SQIVND (reference sequence). The CDR3 is made up of 16 amino acids. V lost 1 base and J lost 7, with 17 bases in between. In DNA, the CDR3 is TGTGCCAGTAGTATAGCCCTGGACAGTCTGGGCCAGCCCCAGCATTTT. Translating gives CASSIALDSLGQPQHF.

On this clone itself: An end of the junction does not agree with germline; a read error may underlie this. The chain combines TRBV7-7 with TRBJ2-5; the match to TRBD2 covers 12 bases. This CDR3 has 17 amino acids. Germline assignment: CDR1 SSHAT and CDR2 FNYEAQ (reference sequence). CDR3 amino acids: CASSHLPRTSGKETQYF. CDR3 bases: TGTGCTAGCAGCCACCTCCCAAGGACTAGCGGGAAAGAGACCCAGTACTTC. Using reference TRBV7-7 and TRBJ2-5 for the parts outside the CDR3, the full variable domain is GAGVSQSPRYKVTKRGQDVTLRCDPISSHATLYWYQQALGQGPEFLTYFNYEAQPDKSGLPSDRFSAERPEGSISTLTIQRTEQRDSAMYRCASSHLPRTSGKETQYFGPGTRLLVL.

The chain carries TRBV4-2 and TRBJ1-1; D remains unclear. This CDR3 has 15 amino acids. V was cut by 1 base and J by 0 bases, with 9 bases left in between. The germline CDR1 and CDR2 sequences are LGHNA and YNFKEQ. CDR3 DNA: TGTGCCAGCAGCCAAGGTAGTACAGTGAACACTGAAGCTTTCTTT. Protein: CASSQGSTVNTEAFF.

The chain has TRBV18 and TRBJ2-7; unclear D gene. V lost 5 bases, J lost 0 bases, and 11 bases lay in between. CDR3 size: 14 residues. Germline CDR1 and CDR2: KGHSH and LQKENI. CDR3 loop: CASSRTVLSYEQYF. CDR3 in DNA: TGTGCCAGCTCAAGAACAGTACTCTCCTACGAGCAGTACTTC.

The V and J genes are TRBV4-1 and TRBJ1-5; D gene unclear. The germline V and J ends were trimmed by 3 bases and 6 bases, with 6 bases remaining between them. This CDR3 comprises 12 residues. The V gene's germline CDR1 is MGHRA and CDR2 YSYEKL. For the CDR3, the DNA is TGCGCCAGCAGCCAGGGGAGTCAGCCCCAGCATTTT. The encoded protein is CASSQGSQPQHF.

The rearrangement uses TRBV7-8 and TRBJ2-7; tentatively, D is TRBD2 (5 bases). With 2 bases removed from V and 1 base from J, the gap between germline ends came to 18 bases. Germline loops: CDR1 SGHVS, CDR2 FQNEAQ. The CDR3 has 17 amino acids. CDR3 nucleotides: TGTGCCAGCAGCTTACTTCCCCCAGCGGTCACGTCCTACGAGCAGTACTTC. Translation gives CASSLLPPAVTSYEQYF.

The chain uses TRBV4-1 and TRBJ1-5; the D gene is possibly TRBD1 (5 bases). The ends were cut back, 0 bases at V and 0 bases at J, with 6 bases in the middle. This CDR3 region has 15 residues. Germline V lookup: CDR1 MGHRA, CDR2 YSYEKL. This CDR3 reads CASSQDRGSNQPQHF. The CDR3 DNA is TGCGCCAGCAGCCAAGATAGGGGTAGCAATCAGCCCCAGCATTTT.

This chain joins TRBV6-5 and TRBJ2-1, with 7 bases aligning to TRBD2. V was pared by 2 bases and J by 3 bases, with 1 base of the junction left unmatched. The length of the CDR3 is 14 residues. Germline V lookup: CDR1 MNHEY, CDR2 SVGAGI. The CDR3 DNA reads as TGTGCCAGCAGTTACAGCGGGGACTACAATGAGCAGTTCTTC. Translated, it gives CASSYSGDYNEQFF.

The chain links TRBV5-4 to TRBJ1-1; TRBD1 might be the D (6 bases). Germline lookup yields CDR1 SGHNT and CDR2 YYREEE (reference sequence). The V gene lost 2 bases and the J gene lost 0 bases, with 14 bases spanning the gap. The CDR3 has 16 amino acids. The CDR3 DNA reads as TGTGCCAGCAGCTTCTTCGGACAGACCATGAACACTGAAGCTTTCTTT. This codes for CASSFFGQTMNTEAFF.

The gene calls are TRBV7-9 and TRBJ2-5; D might be TRBD2 (5 bases). Germline CDR1 is SEHNR and CDR2 is FQNEAQ (reference sequence). The CDR3 is 14 residues long. Trimming stripped 5 bases from V and 4 bases from J, with 14 bases between. The CDR3 loop is CASSSGGQAETQYF. CDR3 DNA sequence: TGTGCCAGCAGCAGCGGCGGGCAGGCAGAGACCCAGTACTTC.

This chain connects TRBV6-6 to TRBJ2-7; no definite D call. Per the germline V gene, CDR1 is MNHNY and CDR2 is SVGAGI (reference sequence). The V and J ends lost 0 bases and 0 bases respectively, with 12 bases between them. This CDR3 is 16 amino acids long. CDR3 in amino acids: CASSYSMSRSSYEQYF. The CDR3 DNA follows: TGTGCCAGCAGTTACTCGATGTCAAGGAGCTCCTACGAGCAGTACTTC.

This clone was detected once. The genes are TRBV11-2 and TRBJ2-3, with 7 bases that match TRBD1. From germline, CDR1 is SGHAT and CDR2 FQNNGV. The CDR3 extends over 16 amino acids. Trimming took 5 bases from V and 8 from J; bases not matched to a gene: 16. The CDR3 here is CASSRSLGQDHGTQYF. CDR3 in DNA: TGTGCCAGCAGCCGATCACTAGGACAGGACCACGGTACGCAGTATTTT.

The V gene is TRBV7-3, the J gene TRBJ2-7, with a possible D match to TRBD2 (5 bases). Trimming took off 3 bases at V and 3 bases at J, with 12 bases between the two ends. The CDR3 totals 14 residues. From germline, CDR1 is SGHTA and CDR2 FQGTGA. CDR3 nucleotide sequence: TGTGCCAGCAGCTTTGACGGAGGCCTCTACGAGCAGTACTTC. Its protein product is CASSFDGGLYEQYF.

The J gene is TRBJ2-1, the V gene TRBV2; a weak D match, TRBD1 (5 bases). V was pared by 4 bases and J by 0 bases, with 13 bases between. Germline CDR1 reads SNHLY; CDR2 reads FYNNEI. The CDR3 totals 16 residues. The CDR3 nucleotides read TGTGCCAGCAGTGGACCAGGGAAAAGCTCCTACAATGAGCAGTTCTTC. Its translation is CASSGPGKSSYNEQFF.

This chain links TRBV6-5 with TRBJ1-2; perhaps TRBD1 as D (6 bases). The V end was cut by 10 bases, the J end by 2 bases, with 11 bases between. The CDR3 spans 12 residues. Germline V lookup: CDR1 MNHEY, CDR2 SVGAGI. The CDR3 protein is CAISTGNYGYTF. The CDR3 DNA reads TGTGCCATATCAACAGGGAACTATGGCTACACCTTC.

The rearrangement uses TRBV28 and TRBJ2-7; no clear D gene. In germline, CDR1 is MDHEN, CDR2 SYDVKM. Trimming took off 3 bases at V and 5 bases at J, with 20 bases between the two ends. The CDR3 sequence is 16 residues long. The CDR3 region is CASSFSSVEHTNEQYF. In nucleotides, the CDR3 is TGTGCCAGCAGTTTTTCATCAGTAGAACATACTAACGAGCAGTACTTC.

The rearrangement uses TRBV9 and TRBJ2-3, with 10 bases fitting TRBD2. Germline trimming cut 2 bases from V and 0 bases from J; bases unmatched to any gene: 3. The germline CDR1 and CDR2 sequences are SGDLS and YYNGEE. CDR3 length: 16 residues. The CDR3 DNA reads as TGTGCCAGCAGCGTTGGGACTAGCGTTAGCACAGATACGCAGTATTTT. Translating it yields CASSVGTSVSTDTQYF.

The chain is built from TRBV4-1 and TRBJ2-3, with 8 bases that match TRBD2. The CDR3 contains 17 residues. CDR1 is MGHRA and CDR2 is YSYEKL in the germline V gene. The trim removed 4 bases at V and 3 bases at J, leaving 12 bases unmatched. The CDR3 reads CASSRGMQRELTDTQYF. The CDR3 region has the DNA TGCGCCAGCAGCCGAGGAATGCAGCGGGAGCTAACAGATACGCAGTATTTT.